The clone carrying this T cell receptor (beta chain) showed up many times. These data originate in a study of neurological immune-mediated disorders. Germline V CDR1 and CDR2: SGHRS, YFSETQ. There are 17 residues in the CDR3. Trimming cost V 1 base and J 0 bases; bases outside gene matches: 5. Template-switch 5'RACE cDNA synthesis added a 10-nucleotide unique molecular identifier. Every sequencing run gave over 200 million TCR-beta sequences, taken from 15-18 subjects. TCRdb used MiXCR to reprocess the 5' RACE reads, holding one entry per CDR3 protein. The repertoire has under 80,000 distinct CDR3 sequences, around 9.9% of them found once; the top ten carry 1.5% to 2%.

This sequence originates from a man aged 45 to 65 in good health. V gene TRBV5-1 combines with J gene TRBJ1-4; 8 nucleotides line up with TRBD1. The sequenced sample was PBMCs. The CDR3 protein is CASSLSGQVATNEKLFF. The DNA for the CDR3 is TGCGCCAGCAGCTTGTCGGGACAGGTTGCAACTAATGAAAAACTGTTTTTT.